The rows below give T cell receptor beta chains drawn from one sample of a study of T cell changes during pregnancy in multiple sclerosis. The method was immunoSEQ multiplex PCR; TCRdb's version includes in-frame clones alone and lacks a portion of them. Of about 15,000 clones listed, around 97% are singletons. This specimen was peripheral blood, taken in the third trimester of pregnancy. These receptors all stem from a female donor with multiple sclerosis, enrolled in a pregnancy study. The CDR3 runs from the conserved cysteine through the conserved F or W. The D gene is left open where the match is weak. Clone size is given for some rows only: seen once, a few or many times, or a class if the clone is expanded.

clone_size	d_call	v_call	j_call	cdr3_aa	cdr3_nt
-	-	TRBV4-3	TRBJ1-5	CASSQDGGSNQPQHF	TGCGCCAGCAGCCAAGATGGGGGGAGCAATCAGCCCCAGCATTTT
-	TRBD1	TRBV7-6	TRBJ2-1	CASRSTGGSSYNEQFF	TGTGCCAGCAGGAGTACAGGGGGAAGCTCCTACAATGAGCAGTTCTTC
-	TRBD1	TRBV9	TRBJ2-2	CASSTRDRGNTGELFF	TGTGCCAGCAGCACCCGGGACAGGGGAAACACCGGGGAGCTGTTTTTT
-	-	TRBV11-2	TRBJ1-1	CASKEPNTNTEAFF	TGTGCTAGTAAAGAGCCGAATACGAACACTGAAGCTTTCTTT
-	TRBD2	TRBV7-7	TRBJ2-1	CASSATSGNEQFF	TGTGCCAGCAGCGCGACTAGCGGGAACGAGCAGTTCTTC
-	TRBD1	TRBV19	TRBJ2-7	CASSSTGDEQYF	TGTGCCAGTAGTAGTACAGGGGACGAGCAGTACTTC
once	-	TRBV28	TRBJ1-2	CASRKQGRNYGYTF	TGTGCCAGCAGGAAACAGGGCCGAAACTATGGCTACACCTTC
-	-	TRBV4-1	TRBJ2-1	CASSQNPAVTANEQFF	TGCGCCAGCAGCCAAAACCCAGCGGTGACCGCAAATGAGCAGTTCTTC
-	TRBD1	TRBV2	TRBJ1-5	CASSDPSTGYSNQPQHF	TGTGCCAGCAGTGACCCCTCGACAGGGTATAGCAATCAGCCCCAGCATTTT
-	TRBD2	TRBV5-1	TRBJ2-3	CASSYTSGGTDTQYF	TGCGCCAGCAGCTATACTAGCGGGGGCACAGATACGCAGTATTTT
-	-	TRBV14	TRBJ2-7	CASSRGLYEQYF	TGTGCCAGCAGCCGAGGGCTATACGAGCAGTACTTC
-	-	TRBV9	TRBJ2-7	CASSVGQEQYF	TGTGCCAGCAGCGTCGGACAGGAGCAGTACTTC